The 19 T cell receptor beta chains presented below share a single source sample, sequenced in a study of control samples from healthy donors and cancer patients. The repertoire was sequenced with immunoSEQ multiplex PCR; TCRdb's copy has only in-frame clones and lacks some. The top ten hold 0.58% of the sample, which has 100,000 to 150,000 clones, around 94% seen once. The sample consisted of PBMCs. The receptors come from an elderly man with head and neck cancer.

This chain links TRBV21-1 with TRBJ2-7. TRBV21-1 is an annotated pseudogene. This CDR3 comprises 13 residues. CDR3 region: CASNLHSSYEQYF. CDR3 DNA sequence: TGTGCCAGCAACTTACATAGCTCCTACGAGCAGTACTTC.

The chain links TRBV7-7 to TRBJ1-3; unclear D gene. V gave up 4 bases and J gave up 4 bases, with 8 bases separating them. Germline values: CDR1 SSHAT, CDR2 FNYEAQ (reference sequence). This CDR3 is 13 amino acids long. The CDR3 DNA reads TGTGCCAGCAGCTCCGAACAGGGAAACACCATATATTTT. Translation gives CASSSEQGNTIYF.

This clone has a handful of counts. This chain links TRBV9 with TRBJ1-1; D uncertain. CDR3 length equals 13 residues. CDR1 and CDR2 (germline): SGDLS, YYNGEE. The V end lost 4 bases, the J end lost 1 base, and 8 bases lay between the germline ends. CDR3 sequence (DNA): TGTGCCAGCAGCCAACACCGGAACACTGAAGCTTTCTTT. This codes for CASSQHRNTEAFF.

The sample holds one count of this clone. The chain joins TRBV9 to TRBJ2-7; no reliable D call. The V and J ends lost 4 bases and 0 bases respectively, with 14 bases between them. CDR1 and CDR2 from the germline V gene are SGDLS and YYNGEE. This CDR3 is 15 amino acids long. The CDR3 loop reads CASSPLMQASYEQYF. The CDR3 DNA reads TGTGCCAGCAGCCCCCTTATGCAGGCCTCCTACGAGCAGTACTTC. Supplemented by reference TRBV9 and TRBJ2-7, the full variable domain reads DSGVTQTPKHLITATGQRVTLRCSPRSGDLSVYWYQQSLDQGLQFLIQYYNGEERAKGNILERFSAQQFPDLHSELNLSSLELGDSALYFCASSPLMQASYEQYFGPGTRLTVT.

V and J are TRBV29-1 and TRBJ2-1; no firm D call. Germline V gene sequence: CDR1 SQVTM, CDR2 ANQGSEA. V lost 4 bases, J lost 5 bases, and 15 bases lay in between. The CDR3 loop spans 14 amino acids. CDR3 sequence: CSVVGDLLNNEQFF. Written as DNA, the CDR3 is TGCAGCGTTGTAGGCGATCTCCTTAACAATGAGCAGTTCTTC.

The chain has TRBV4-2 and TRBJ2-7, with 10 bases lining up with TRBD2. This CDR3 spans 16 amino acids. After removal of 1 base from V and 2 bases from J, the junction contained 5 bases not matched to a gene. Per the germline V gene, CDR1 is LGHNA and CDR2 is YNFKEQ. CDR3 protein: CASSQGLAGSAYEQYF. The CDR3 DNA reads as TGTGCCAGCAGCCAAGGACTAGCGGGCTCGGCCTACGAGCAGTACTTC.

The chain uses TRBV4-1 and TRBJ2-7; perhaps TRBD1 as D (5 bases). CDR3 length equals 16 residues. Trimming left V 4 bases short and J 3 bases short, with 19 bases between. CDR1 MGHRA and CDR2 YSYEKL come from the germline V gene. CDR3 sequence (DNA): TGCGCCAGCAGCCCCCCTTCCGGCACCGGACACTACGAGCAGTACTTC. Translation gives CASSPPSGTGHYEQYF.

The table lists this clone with a count of one. The rearrangement joins TRBV6-1 to TRBJ1-2; D possibly corresponds to TRBD1 (5 bases). CDR3 size: 14 residues. Trimming took 2 bases from V and 3 from J, leaving 10 bases between them. Germline V gene sequence: CDR1 MNHNS, CDR2 SASEGT. The CDR3 sequence is CASSELGVYYGYTF. As DNA, the CDR3 is TGTGCCAGCAGTGAACTGGGGGTATACTATGGCTACACCTTC.

The CDR3 loop reads CASSERQGHPYEQYF. The CDR3 DNA sequence: TGTGCCAGCAGTGAAAGGCAGGGCCACCCCTACGAGCAGTACTTC. V and J are TRBV6-1 and TRBJ2-7; D is perhaps TRBD1 (5 bases). Germline V CDR1 and CDR2: MNHNS, SASEGT. CDR3 length equals 15 residues. V lost 2 bases to trimming and J lost 2 bases, with 13 bases between them.

This clone has only one observation. The chain couples TRBV19 to TRBJ1-1; a weak D match, TRBD1 (6 bases). Germline loops: CDR1 LNHDA, CDR2 SQIVND (reference sequence). The CDR3 length is 15 residues. V was shortened by 10 bases and J by 0 bases, with 18 bases between the two germline ends. CDR3 region: CATMGGAGMNTEAFF. The CDR3 nucleotides read TGTGCCACCATGGGGGGGGCAGGGATGAACACTGAAGCTTTCTTT.

The J gene is TRBJ2-7, the V gene TRBV19, with 8 bases aligning to TRBD1. After removal of 5 bases from V and 2 bases from J, the junction contained 8 bases not matched to a gene. Germline V gene lookup returns CDR1 LNHDA and CDR2 SQIVND (reference sequence). This CDR3 has 15 residues. CDR3 in DNA: TGTGCCAGTAGTCCACCTCGACAGGGGACCTACGAGCAGTACTTC. This translates into CASSPPRQGTYEQYF.

The genes are TRBV7-2 and TRBJ1-5; 10 nucleotides line up with TRBD1. The CDR3 runs to 15 residues. Per germline, CDR1 SGHTA and CDR2 FQGNSA. The V gene end was trimmed by 0 bases and the J gene end by 5 bases; junction bases not matched to a gene: 1. CDR3: CASSLAGQGYQPQHF. As DNA, the CDR3 is TGTGCCAGCAGCTTAGCGGGACAGGGGTATCAGCCCCAGCATTTT.

The chain carries TRBV11-2 and TRBJ2-5; 8 bases fit TRBD2. The CDR3 is made up of 15 amino acids. The junction had 5 bases not matched to a gene; V was cut back by 5 bases and J by 0 bases. Germline CDR1 and CDR2: SGHAT and FQNNGV. DNA for the CDR3: TGTGCCAGCAGCGCGGGGGGCCCTTACCAAGAGACCCAGTACTTC. Its translation: CASSAGGPYQETQYF.

V gene TRBV29-1 combines with J gene TRBJ2-3, with a possible D match to TRBD2 (7 bases). Germline assignment: CDR1 SQVTM and CDR2 ANQGSEA. Trimming removed 6 bases at V and 2 bases at J, with 15 bases between. This CDR3 is built from 14 residues. CDR3 residues: CSVGAAGATDTQYF. CDR3 nucleotide sequence: TGCAGCGTGGGGGCTGCGGGGGCCACAGATACGCAGTATTTT.

J is TRBJ2-7 and V is TRBV5-1; 7 nucleotides match TRBD1. This CDR3 has 13 amino acids. Trimming took 4 bases from V and 1 from J; bases not matched to a gene: 2. From germline, CDR1 is SGHRS and CDR2 YFSETQ. The CDR3 protein is CASSVGQSYEQYF. In DNA form, the CDR3 reads TGCGCCAGCAGCGTGGGACAGTCCTACGAGCAGTACTTC.

This chain joins TRBV5-1 and TRBJ1-2, with D possibly being TRBD1 (6 bases). Germline V CDR1 and CDR2: SGHRS, YFSETQ. The CDR3 loop spans 13 amino acids. Trimming stripped 4 bases from V and 6 bases from J, with 13 bases between. CDR3 DNA: TGCGCCAGCAGCACCGGACAGCTAGATGGCTACACCTTC. Residues: CASSTGQLDGYTF. Combining the CDR3 with reference TRBV5-1 and TRBJ1-2 gives the whole variable domain KAGVTQTPRYLIKTRGQQVTLSCSPISGHRSVSWYQQTPGQGLQFLFEYFSETQRNKGNFPGRFSGRQFSNSRSEMNVSTLELGDSALYLCASSTGQLDGYTFGSGTRLTVV.

This chain connects TRBV11-2 to TRBJ2-2; D unresolved. The V end was cut by 0 bases, the J end by 8 bases, with 7 bases between. CDR1 and CDR2 (germline): SGHAT, FQNNGV. The CDR3 totals 13 residues. The CDR3, as DNA: TGTGCCAGCAGCTTAGAATGGCAGGGGGAGCTGTTTTTT. This codes for CASSLEWQGELFF.

This CDR3 reads CASSAPGQNNNEQFF. CDR3 DNA: TGTGCCAGCAGTGCCCCGGGACAGAATAACAATGAGCAGTTCTTC. V and J are TRBV27 and TRBJ2-1, with 7 bases that match TRBD1. CDR1 and CDR2 (germline): MNHEY, SMNVEV (reference sequence). This CDR3 has 15 residues. The J segment lost 5 bases and the V segment lost 5 bases, leaving 9 bases of the junction unmatched.

The V call is TRBV9, the J call TRBJ1-2; 7 bases match TRBD1. CDR1 is SGDLS and CDR2 is YYNGEE in the germline V gene. CDR3 length equals 13 residues. V was clipped by 4 bases and J by 4 bases; unmatched bases: 4. The CDR3: CASSRDRLYGYTF. The CDR3 coding sequence is TGTGCCAGCAGCCGGGACAGACTCTATGGCTACACCTTC.